This note documents a single TCR beta chain sequence. These data are taken from a study of blood T cell repertoires in COVID-19. About the research overall: Acute and convalescent COVID-19 specimens originated in the United States, Italy and Spain.

Assay used: immunoSEQ multiplex PCR; TCRdb lists only in-frame clones, some missing. Here the sample spans hundreds of thousands of clones, roughly 92% being singletons. Patients from Seattle were sampled longitudinally, starting during active infection. Germline loops: CDR1 MNHNS, CDR2 SASEGT. V lost 1 base to trimming and J lost 0 bases, with 12 bases between them. This CDR3 is built from 16 residues. This clonotype was obtained from a man in his sixties with COVID-19, enrolled during active disease. The sample consisted of peripheral blood. The rearrangement joins TRBV6-1 to TRBJ1-2; D not resolved. CDR3 amino acids: CASSEGVGSTNYGYTF. CDR3 coding DNA: TGTGCCAGCAGTGAAGGGGTCGGGTCCACTAACTATGGCTACACCTTC.